The rows below give T cell receptor beta chains drawn from one sample of a study of PD-L1 blockade in urothelial cancer. TCRdb keeps only in-frame clones here, not all; method: immunoSEQ multiplex PCR. Altogether more than 45,000 clones are present, approximately 80% being singletons, with the ten largest covering 4% to 5.5%. Sequencing was performed on PBMCs, taken around atezolizumab (anti-PD-L1) treatment. These receptors were obtained from a man aged 70 or older with urothelial cancer. The CDR3 runs from the conserved cysteine through the conserved F or W. The order of the fields is V gene, CDR3 length, CDR3 protein.

v_call: TRBV5-4
cdr3_length: 15
cdr3_aa: CASSLDGGNYNEQFF

v_call: TRBV5-1
cdr3_length: 15
cdr3_aa: CASSKTGVGTDTQYF

v_call: TRBV5-1
cdr3_length: 14
cdr3_aa: CASSYGQGGDEQFF

v_call: TRBV18
cdr3_length: 14
cdr3_aa: CASSPVTNTDTQYF

v_call: TRBV11-2
cdr3_length: 15
cdr3_aa: CASSPIRRLAGVPYF

v_call: TRBV6-6
cdr3_length: 12
cdr3_aa: CASTRALTEAFF

v_call: TRBV7-6
cdr3_length: 15
cdr3_aa: CASRGTSGKTDTQYF

v_call: TRBV25-1
cdr3_length: 13
cdr3_aa: CASSELATGELFF

v_call: TRBV6-6
cdr3_length: 15
cdr3_aa: CASSYSAREAYGYTF

v_call: TRBV7-2
cdr3_length: 15
cdr3_aa: CASSPGLGVGETQYF

v_call: TRBV6-6
cdr3_length: 15
cdr3_aa: CASMGGSEGLDTQYF

v_call: TRBV7-2
cdr3_length: 12
cdr3_aa: CASSINRGEQYF

v_call: TRBV18
cdr3_length: 17
cdr3_aa: CASSPLKAGGPTDTQYF

v_call: TRBV30
cdr3_length: 13
cdr3_aa: CAWSSSVIETQYF

v_call: TRBV2
cdr3_length: 16
cdr3_aa: CASSEGPGLGVNEQFF

v_call: TRBV28
cdr3_length: 15
cdr3_aa: CASSLGTPGGEKLFF

v_call: TRBV4-1
cdr3_length: 16
cdr3_aa: CASSHPAAGSTGELFF

v_call: TRBV2
cdr3_length: 13
cdr3_aa: CASSAGVRQPQHF

v_call: TRBV5-4
cdr3_length: 15
cdr3_aa: CASSLISGSGNTIYF

v_call: TRBV14
cdr3_length: 15
cdr3_aa: CASSQITGIQDKQFF

v_call: TRBV7-9
cdr3_length: 14
cdr3_aa: CASSPGGLQETQYF

v_call: TRBV6-5
cdr3_length: 13
cdr3_aa: CASSGTARDEQFF

v_call: TRBV28
cdr3_length: 16
cdr3_aa: CASTPLGAGESDTQYF

v_call: TRBV4-1
cdr3_length: 14
cdr3_aa: CASSPWGRTDTQYF

v_call: TRBV29-1
cdr3_length: 14
cdr3_aa: CSVEGSGRTNEQFF

v_call: TRBV6-1
cdr3_length: 14
cdr3_aa: CASSEAGLTDTQYF

v_call: TRBV19
cdr3_length: 15
cdr3_aa: CASSLGTGSGNTIYF

v_call: TRBV5-4
cdr3_length: 15
cdr3_aa: CASSLGQGWQAGYTF

v_call: TRBV19
cdr3_length: 18
cdr3_aa: CAIWGDRGFRGWNYGYTF

v_call: TRBV25-1
cdr3_length: 14
cdr3_aa: CASSPQGSYNEQFF

v_call: TRBV10-3
cdr3_length: 17
cdr3_aa: CAINTGTSGTSTDTQYF

v_call: TRBV4-2
cdr3_length: 15
cdr3_aa: CASSQELAGTDTQYF

v_call: TRBV19
cdr3_length: 15
cdr3_aa: CASSIYRGLREKLFF

v_call: TRBV6-6
cdr3_length: 15
cdr3_aa: CASSYPRGPYNEQFF

v_call: TRBV30
cdr3_length: 13
cdr3_aa: CAWRAANTDTQYF

v_call: TRBV18
cdr3_length: 15
cdr3_aa: CASSPGLATTYEQYF

v_call: TRBV19
cdr3_length: 15
cdr3_aa: CASSPDSATNEKLFF

v_call: TRBV7-9
cdr3_length: 15
cdr3_aa: CASSLVGQVNTEAFF

v_call: TRBV5-3
cdr3_length: 15
cdr3_aa: CARSLTGDTNNEQFF

v_call: TRBV5-4
cdr3_length: 15
cdr3_aa: CASSLAGGTNEKLFF

v_call: TRBV6-4
cdr3_length: 14
cdr3_aa: CASSDHGGGNEQFF